This T cell receptor beta chain was captured in a study of T-cell memory formation after mild COVID-19. This clonotype turned up a few times. Looked up from germline, CDR1 is SGHNT and CDR2 is YYREEE (reference sequence). Deletions cut 0 bases from V and 0 bases from J, with 6 bases between. The CDR3 spans 15 residues. TCRdb redid the calling of the 5' RACE reads with MiXCR, one entry per CDR3 protein. Here the sample spans just over 350,000 distinct CDR3 sequences, approximately 15% being singletons. The sequenced sample was PBMCs or a T cell subset sorted from them (not recorded which). This receptor was taken from a man aged 18 to 29 who had mild COVID-19 (a few samples of this study predate the infection). Cell type and time point are not known. J is TRBJ1-4 and V is TRBV5-4, with D unclear. CDR3 nucleotides: TGTGCCAGCAGCTTGGTGGGATCAACTAATGAAAAACTGTTTTTT. As protein: CASSLVGSTNEKLFF.